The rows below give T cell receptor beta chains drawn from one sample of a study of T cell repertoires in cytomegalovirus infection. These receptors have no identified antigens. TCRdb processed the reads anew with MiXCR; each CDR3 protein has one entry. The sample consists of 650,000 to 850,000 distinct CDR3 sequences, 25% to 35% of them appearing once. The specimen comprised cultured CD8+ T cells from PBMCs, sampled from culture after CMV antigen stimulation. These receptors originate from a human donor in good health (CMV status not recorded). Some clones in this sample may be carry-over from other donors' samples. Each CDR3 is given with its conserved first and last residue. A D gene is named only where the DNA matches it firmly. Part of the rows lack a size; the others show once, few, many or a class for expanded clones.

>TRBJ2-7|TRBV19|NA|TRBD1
TGTGCCAGCGAACGGGGCAGGGGGAATTCCTACGAGCAGTACTTC
CASERGRGNSYEQYF
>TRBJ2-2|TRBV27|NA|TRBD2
TGTGCCAGCAGTTTCCTCCGGGCGGGGGGCCCTAACGGGGAGCTGTTTTTT
CASSFLRAGGPNGELFF
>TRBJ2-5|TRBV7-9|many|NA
TGTGCCAGCAGCTCGGGGGCTAGAATTCGAAGGGAGACCCAGTACTTC
CASSSGARIRRETQYF
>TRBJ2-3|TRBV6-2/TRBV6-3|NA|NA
TGTGCCAGCAGTTACTCGGGGGGCTGGAGCACAGATACGCAGTATTTT
CASSYSGGWSTDTQYF
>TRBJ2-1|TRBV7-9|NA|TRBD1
TGTGCCAGCAGCCCACGGTCGGGACAGGGGGCTGGTGAGCAGTTCTTC
CASSPRSGQGAGEQFF
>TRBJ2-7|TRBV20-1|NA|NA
TGCAGTGCTAGCCTAACCGGGGACGCCCACGAGCAGTACTTC
CSASLTGDAHEQYF
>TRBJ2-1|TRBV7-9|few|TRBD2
TGTGCCAGCAGGTTGGGGGGACTAGCGCAGTTCTTC
CASRLGGLAQFF
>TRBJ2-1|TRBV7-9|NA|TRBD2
TGTGCCTCCCCGGGGCCAGCGGGGGTCAATTATGATGAGCAGTTCTTC
CASPGPAGVNYDEQFF
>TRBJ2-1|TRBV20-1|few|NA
TGCAGTGCTAGAGAAGCGGGGCAGGGGGCATACAATGAGCAGTTCTTC
CSAREAGQGAYNEQFF
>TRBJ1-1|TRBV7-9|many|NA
TGTGCCAGCAGCTTAGAAGGCAGGGGAAGATCGGGCACTGAAGCTTTCTTT
CASSLEGRGRSGTEAFF
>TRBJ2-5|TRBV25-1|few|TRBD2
TGTGCCAGCAGTGATCACTCCAGCGGGAGGCGGGGGACCCAGTACTTC
CASSDHSSGRRGTQYF
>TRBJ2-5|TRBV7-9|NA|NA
TGTGCCAGCAGCTTATTACCCCAAGAGACCCAGTACTTC
CASSLLPQETQYF
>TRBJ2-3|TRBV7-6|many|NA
TGTGCCAGCAGTAACGCCGGATACACAGATACGCAGTATTTT
CASSNAGYTDTQYF
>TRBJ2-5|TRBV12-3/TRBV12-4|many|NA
TGTGCCAGCAGTGAAATTGGGGGGCGGGAGACCCAGTACTTC
CASSEIGGRETQYF
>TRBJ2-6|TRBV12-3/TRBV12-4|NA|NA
TGTGCCAGCAGTAACTGGTTATGGGGGGATAGCTCTGGGGCCAACGTCCTGACTTTC
CASSNWLWGDSSGANVLTF
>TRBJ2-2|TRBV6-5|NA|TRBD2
TGTGCCAGCAGTTACTCCGGGCTCACTAGCGGTGACCCAACCGGGGAGCTGTTTTTT
CASSYSGLTSGDPTGELFF
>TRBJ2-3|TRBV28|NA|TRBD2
TGTGCCAGCAGCCCCTCTAGCGGGGGGGGGTTGAATACGCAGTATTTT
CASSPSSGGGLNTQYF
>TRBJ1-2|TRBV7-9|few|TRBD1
TGTGCCAGCAGCTTAGACCAACTGACAGGGGCCTCTGGTCCGTCCTATGGCTACACCTTC
CASSLDQLTGASGPSYGYTF
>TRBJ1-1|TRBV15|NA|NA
TGTGCCACCAGAACAGGGTTGACTGAAGCTTTCTTT
CATRTGLTEAFF
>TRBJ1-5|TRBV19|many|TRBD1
TGTGCCAGTAGTGTGACAGGGCCCAAAGGCCAGCCCCAGCATTTT
CASSVTGPKGQPQHF
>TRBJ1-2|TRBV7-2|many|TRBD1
TGTGCCAGCAGCTCCGGACAGGGGACTCCTAACTATGGCTACACCTTC
CASSSGQGTPNYGYTF
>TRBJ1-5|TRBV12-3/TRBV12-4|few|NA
TGTGCCAGCAGTTTAACCCCCCCGGAATATAGCAATCAGCCCCAGCATTTT
CASSLTPPEYSNQPQHF
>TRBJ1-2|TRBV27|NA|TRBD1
TGTGCCAGCAGTCCCCGACAGGGGAGCGGCTACACCTTC
CASSPRQGSGYTF
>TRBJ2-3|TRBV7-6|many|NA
TGTGCCAGCAGCTTATCTGGAGTGGATACGCAGTATTTT
CASSLSGVDTQYF
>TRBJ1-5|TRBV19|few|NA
TGTGCCAGTAGTAGTCCTCCCGGGACTCCTTATGGACCCCAGCATTTT
CASSSPPGTPYGPQHF
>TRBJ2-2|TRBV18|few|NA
TGTGCCAGCTCACCACCAAGTCCGAAGGCCGGGGAGCTGTTTTTT
CASSPPSPKAGELFF
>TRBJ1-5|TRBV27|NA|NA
TGTGCCAGCAGTTTATCAGACAGCTATCAGCCCCAGCATTTT
CASSLSDSYQPQHF
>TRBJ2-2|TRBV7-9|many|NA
TGTGCCAGCACCCCCGGGGGCGCGCGGGAGCTGTTTTTT
CASTPGGARELFF